This T cell receptor beta chain derives from a study of OX40 agonist ivuxolimab in advanced cancers. On the study more broadly: Three dose-escalation patients had partial responses: one with hepatocellular carcinoma and two with cutaneous melanoma. Broader study findings: Some nonresponders likewise displayed low normalized T-cell clonal expansion. Both blood CD4+ and CD8+ T cells showed clonal growth by week 6 at 0.1 to 3.0 mg/kg.

The V and J ends lost 1 base and 6 bases respectively, with 13 bases between them. The CDR3 extends over 14 amino acids. From germline, CDR1 is SGHNT and CDR2 YYREEE (reference sequence). With autoimmune disease history or systemic immunosuppression, patients were excluded. Clones were sequenced by immunoSEQ multiplex PCR, and TCRdb holds only the in-frame ones, with some missing. The sample records about 40,000 clones, 88% being singletons. As regards this clone: Its antigen is not known.

The sequences come from CD4+ or CD8+ T cells sorted from blood, collected in a trial of the OX40 agonist ivuxolimab. This chain links TRBV5-4 with TRBJ1-2; D gene uncertain. This clonotype was sampled from an adult with an advanced solid tumor such as melanoma, head and neck, liver or kidney cancer. The CDR3 spells CASSLNGVSHGYTF. CDR3 sequence (DNA): TGTGCCAGCAGCTTGAACGGGGTATCCCATGGCTACACCTTC.